This is a list of T cell receptor beta chains from one sample in a study of vaccination and CD4 T cells after COVID-19. Which antigens these TCRs recognize remains unknown. TCRdb fed the PCR reads into MiXCR, producing one record per CDR3 protein. The data hold fewer than 15,000 distinct CDR3 sequences, with about half observed a single time. The material sequenced was CD4+ T cells from blood, cultured in vitro. These receptor sequences come from a human donor who had recovered from COVID-19. Both conserved end residues are trimmed from each CDR3. The order of the fields is J gene, V gene, CDR3 protein.

>TRBJ2-4|TRBV4-1
ASSQVGGREYWAKNIQY
>TRBJ2-7|TRBV20-1
SASPDFYEQY
>TRBJ2-1|TRBV2
ASSGTFSSYNEQF
>TRBJ2-7|TRBV28
ASSSPREQY
>TRBJ2-7|TRBV6-1
ASSKSRGHSYEQY
>TRBJ1-1|TRBV6-1
ASSDGALGQNAEAF
>TRBJ1-5|TRBV25-1
ASSPRGPPNQPQH
>TRBJ2-7|TRBV20-1
SAESGQGVNEQY
>TRBJ1-4|TRBV6-1
ASSEQLMRGTNEKLF
>TRBJ1-2|TRBV2
ASDLDRAYGYT
>TRBJ2-7|TRBV6-2/TRBV6-3
ASSYSAATPYEQY
>TRBJ2-1|TRBV15
ATSRGRLAPIYNEQF
>TRBJ1-3|TRBV19
ASRHKGASGNTIY
>TRBJ1-5|TRBV15
ATSRGNRGEGNQPQH
>TRBJ2-2|TRBV12-3/TRBV12-4
ASSLVVGGTGELF
>TRBJ1-6|TRBV6-1
ASRSIWAGYNSPLH
>TRBJ2-7|TRBV27
ASSLLRGQGPWEQY
>TRBJ1-1|TRBV5-1
ASSSAGTGGTEAF
>TRBJ2-2|TRBV7-2
ASSLAENTGELF
>TRBJ2-5|TRBV10-3
AISDLTGLEETQY
>TRBJ1-5|TRBV6-1
ASSDPLKFRDQH
>TRBJ1-2|TRBV20-1
SARDRQGTPYGYT
>TRBJ2-2|TRBV11-3
ASSPHQGVGTGELF
>TRBJ2-2|TRBV2
ATTSGYSNTGELF
>TRBJ2-7|TRBV7-2
ASSLRQGPYEQY
>TRBJ2-4|TRBV21-1
ASSYEGSTGLFGCIQY
>TRBJ2-3|TRBV24-1
ATSDPSSGSDTQY
>TRBJ1-1|TRBV12-3/TRBV12-4
ASSRLFGLGTEAF
>TRBJ1-2|TRBV7-2
ASSLAGTGGSHT
>TRBJ2-3|TRBV19
ASRGAVSTDTQY
>TRBJ1-2|TRBV7-8
ASSSGVDGYT
>TRBJ2-3|TRBV7-2
ASSPRTGDPDTQY
>TRBJ2-3|TRBV11-3
ASSLERAADTQY
>TRBJ1-5|TRBV6-1
ASSELGEQAVSVQH
>TRBJ2-1|TRBV28
ASSLFGRVEQF
>TRBJ1-1|TRBV6-5
ASSYARGQTKAF
>TRBJ2-2|TRBV6-1
ASSPRGSSAGELF
>TRBJ1-2|TRBV27
ASNRFSYGYT
>TRBJ1-1|TRBV7-9
ASSLGQVNTEAF
>TRBJ1-2|TRBV7-2
ASSSLRDNYGYT
>TRBJ2-5|TRBV11-2
ASSPGPKETQY
>TRBJ2-7|TRBV11-3
ASSDRLKGREKEY
>TRBJ2-7|TRBV6-1
ASSPGGTPFYEQY
>TRBJ1-5|TRBV2
ASRAGQATNQPQH
>TRBJ2-3|TRBV10-3
ATGTSGGSTDTQY
>TRBJ1-3|TRBV7-2
ASSLAAGGSGNTIY
>TRBJ1-1|TRBV14
ASSQGVNTEAF
>TRBJ2-7|TRBV7-9
ASSFKGQGDYEQY
>TRBJ1-6|TRBV7-3
ASSFGERSPLH
>TRBJ2-3|TRBV6-1
ASTKRGLAPWDTQY
>TRBJ2-5|TRBV24-1
ATSDSTVYQETQY
>TRBJ2-1|TRBV27
ASSPLGGSNEQF
>TRBJ2-1|TRBV20-1
SAGGLADNEQF
>TRBJ2-7|TRBV9
ASSVGDSPRYEQY
>TRBJ2-1|TRBV2
ASSATSGGIGEQF
>TRBJ1-6|TRBV27
ASSSAYNSPLH
>TRBJ2-7|TRBV7-9
ASSAYSYEQY
>TRBJ2-5|TRBV7-6
ASSLVRGGTHGIQTQY
>TRBJ2-5|TRBV11-2
ASSWAPSPQETQY
>TRBJ1-1|TRBV7-9
ASSLESGTEAF